The text below deals with one T cell receptor (beta chain). The antigen is unknown. The data are from a study of shared clonotypes between healthy human individuals. Study-wide points: It was the few donors that limited the genetic and exposure-history diversity represented.

Ten immunoSEQ deep assay plates were used to sequence the DNA of unsorted PBMCs. Authors' methods: Junction-only immunoSEQ data arrived without quality scores, meaning filtering differed. TCRdb's table, derived via immunoSEQ multiplex PCR, lists solely in-frame clones and lacks some. The V and J calls and clone size were taken over from that table, and D and trimming were inferred from the DNA. The table includes 450,000 to 600,000 clones, around 80% detected once. J lost 9 bases, V lost 4 bases, and 6 bases had no gene match. The CDR3 runs to 14 residues. Germline values: CDR1 SGHRS, CDR2 YFSETQ. The chain couples TRBV5-1 to TRBJ2-1; 11 bases agree with TRBD2. The source of this sequence is a middle-aged woman in good health. Some clones in this sample may be carry-over from other donors' samples. Material for sequencing was PBMCs. Here the CDR3 reads CASSATSGSTEQFF. The CDR3 bases are TGCGCCAGCAGCGCTACTAGCGGGAGCACTGAGCAGTTCTTC.